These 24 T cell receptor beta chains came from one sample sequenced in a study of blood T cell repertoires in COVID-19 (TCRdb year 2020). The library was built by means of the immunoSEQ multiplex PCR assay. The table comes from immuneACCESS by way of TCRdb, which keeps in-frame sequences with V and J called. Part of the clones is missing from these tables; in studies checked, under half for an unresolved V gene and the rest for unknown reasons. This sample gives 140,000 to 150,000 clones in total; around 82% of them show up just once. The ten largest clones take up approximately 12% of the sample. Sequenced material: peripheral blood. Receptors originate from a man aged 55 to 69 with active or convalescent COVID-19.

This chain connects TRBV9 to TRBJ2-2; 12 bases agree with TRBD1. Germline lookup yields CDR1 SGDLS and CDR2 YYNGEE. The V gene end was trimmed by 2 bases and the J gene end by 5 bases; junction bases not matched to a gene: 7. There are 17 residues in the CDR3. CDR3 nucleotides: TGTGCCAGCAGCGTTGGGACAGGGGGCGCAAGGACCGGGGAGCTGTTTTTT. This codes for CASSVGTGGARTGELFF.

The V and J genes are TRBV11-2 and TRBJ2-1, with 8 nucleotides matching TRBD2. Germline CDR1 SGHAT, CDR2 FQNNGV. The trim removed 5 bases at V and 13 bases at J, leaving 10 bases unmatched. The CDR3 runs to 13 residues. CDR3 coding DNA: TGTGCCAGCAGCCTCCCGGGAGGGCTGCGACAGTTCTTC. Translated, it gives CASSLPGGLRQFF.

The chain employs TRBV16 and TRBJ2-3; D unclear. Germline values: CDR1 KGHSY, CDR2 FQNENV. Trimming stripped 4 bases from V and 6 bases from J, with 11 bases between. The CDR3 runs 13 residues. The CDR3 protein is CASSPLQQDTQYF. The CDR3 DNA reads TGTGCCAGCAGCCCCTTACAACAGGATACGCAGTATTTT.

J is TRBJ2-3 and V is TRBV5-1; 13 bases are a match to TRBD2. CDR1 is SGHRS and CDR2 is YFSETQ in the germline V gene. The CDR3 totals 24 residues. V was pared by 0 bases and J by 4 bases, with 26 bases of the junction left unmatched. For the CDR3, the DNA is TGCGCCAGCAGCTTGGACCCACTACCGGGACTAGCGGGAAGGTCGGGGGCTGGGGCAGATACGCAGTATTTT. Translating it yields CASSLDPLPGLAGRSGAGADTQYF.

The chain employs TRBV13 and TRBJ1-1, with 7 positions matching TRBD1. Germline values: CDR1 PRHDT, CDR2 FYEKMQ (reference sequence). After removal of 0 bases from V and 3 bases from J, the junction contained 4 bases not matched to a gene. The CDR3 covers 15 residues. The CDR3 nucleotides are TGTGCCAGCAGCTTAGGAGGACAGGCTTACACTGAAGCTTTCTTT. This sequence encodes CASSLGGQAYTEAFF.

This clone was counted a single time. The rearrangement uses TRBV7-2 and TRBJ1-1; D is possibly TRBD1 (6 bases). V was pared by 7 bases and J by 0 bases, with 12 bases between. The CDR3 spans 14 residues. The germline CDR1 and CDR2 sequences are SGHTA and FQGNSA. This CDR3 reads CASTRTVLNTEAFF. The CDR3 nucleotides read TGTGCCAGCACTCGGACAGTTCTGAACACTGAAGCTTTCTTT.

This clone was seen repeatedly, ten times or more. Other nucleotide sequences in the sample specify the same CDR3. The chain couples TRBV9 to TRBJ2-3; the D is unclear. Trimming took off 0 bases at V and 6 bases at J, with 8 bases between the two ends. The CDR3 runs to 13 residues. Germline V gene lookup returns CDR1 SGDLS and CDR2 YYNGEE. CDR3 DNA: TGTGCCAGCAGCGTAGGCAGGTCGGATACGCAGTATTTT. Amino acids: CASSVGRSDTQYF.

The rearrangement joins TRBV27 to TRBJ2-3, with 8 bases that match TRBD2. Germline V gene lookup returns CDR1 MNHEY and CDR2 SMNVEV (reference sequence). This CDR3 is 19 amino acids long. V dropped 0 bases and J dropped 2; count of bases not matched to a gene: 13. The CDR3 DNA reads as TGTGCCAGCAGTTTATCGGGACTGTGGGCTAGCGGGTCCACAGATACGCAGTATTTT. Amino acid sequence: CASSLSGLWASGSTDTQYF.

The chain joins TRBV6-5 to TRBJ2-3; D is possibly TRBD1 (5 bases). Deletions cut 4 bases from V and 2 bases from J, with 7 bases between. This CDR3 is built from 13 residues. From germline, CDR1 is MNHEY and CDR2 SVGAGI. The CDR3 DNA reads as TGTGCCAGCAGTTTGGACACCACAGATACGCAGTATTTT. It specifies CASSLDTTDTQYF.

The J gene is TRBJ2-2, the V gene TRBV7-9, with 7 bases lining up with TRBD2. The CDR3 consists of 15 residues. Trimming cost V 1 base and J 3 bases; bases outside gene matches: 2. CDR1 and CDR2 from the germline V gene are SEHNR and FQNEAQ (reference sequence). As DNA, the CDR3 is TGTGCCAGCAGCTTAGTTAGCGGGTACACCGGGGAGCTGTTTTTT. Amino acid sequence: CASSLVSGYTGELFF.

As DNA, the CDR3 is TGTGCCAGCAGCTTAACCGCTCGGGTCGAGGATACGCAGTATTTT. Translation: CASSLTARVEDTQYF. The chain carries TRBV7-3 and TRBJ2-3; D uncertain. Trimming removed 0 bases from V and 6 bases from J, with 13 bases in between. Germline CDR1 reads SGHTA; CDR2 reads FQGTGA. The CDR3 loop spans 15 amino acids.

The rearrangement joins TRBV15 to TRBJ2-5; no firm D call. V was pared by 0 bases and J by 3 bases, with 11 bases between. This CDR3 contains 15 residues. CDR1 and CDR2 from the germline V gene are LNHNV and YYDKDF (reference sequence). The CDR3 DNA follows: TGTGCCACCAGCAGAGATGTTGGCCTGGAAGAGACCCAGTACTTC. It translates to CATSRDVGLEETQYF. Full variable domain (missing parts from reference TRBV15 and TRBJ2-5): DAMVIQNPRYQVTQFGKPVTLSCSQTLNHNVMYWYQQKSSQAPKLLFHYYDKDFNNEADTPDNFQSRRPNTSFCFLDIRSPGLGDTAMYLCATSRDVGLEETQYFGPGTRLLVL.

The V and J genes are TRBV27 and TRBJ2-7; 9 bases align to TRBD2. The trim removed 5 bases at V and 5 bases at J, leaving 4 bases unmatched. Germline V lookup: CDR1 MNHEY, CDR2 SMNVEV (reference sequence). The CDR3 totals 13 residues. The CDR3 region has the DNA TGTGCCAGCAGTGACGGGACTAGCAACGAGCAGTACTTC. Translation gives CASSDGTSNEQYF.

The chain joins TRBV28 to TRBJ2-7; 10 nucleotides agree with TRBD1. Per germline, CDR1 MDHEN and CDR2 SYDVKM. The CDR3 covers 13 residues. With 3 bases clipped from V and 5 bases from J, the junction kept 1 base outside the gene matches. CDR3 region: CASSFGTGDEQYF. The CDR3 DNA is TGTGCCAGCAGTTTCGGGACAGGGGACGAGCAGTACTTC.

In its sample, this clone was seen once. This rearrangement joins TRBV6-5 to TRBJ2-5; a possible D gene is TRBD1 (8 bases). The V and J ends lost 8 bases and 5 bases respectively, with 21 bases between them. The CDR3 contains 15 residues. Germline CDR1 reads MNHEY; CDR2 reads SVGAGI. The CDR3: CASDRGWGGTETQYF. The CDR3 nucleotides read TGTGCCAGCGACAGGGGATGGGGGGGGACGGAGACCCAGTACTTC.

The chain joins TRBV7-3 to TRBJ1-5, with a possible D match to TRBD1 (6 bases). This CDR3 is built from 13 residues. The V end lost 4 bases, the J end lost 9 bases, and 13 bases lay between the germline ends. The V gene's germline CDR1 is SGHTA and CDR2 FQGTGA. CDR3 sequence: CASSWTVQGPQHF. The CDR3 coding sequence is TGTGCCAGCAGCTGGACAGTCCAGGGGCCCCAGCATTTT.

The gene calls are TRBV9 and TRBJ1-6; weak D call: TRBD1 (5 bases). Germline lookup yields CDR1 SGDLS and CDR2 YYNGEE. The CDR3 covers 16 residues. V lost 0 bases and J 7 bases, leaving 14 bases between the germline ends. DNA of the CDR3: TGTGCCAGCAGCGTAGATCCGTCTCCAGGGAATTCACCCCTCCACTTT. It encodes CASSVDPSPGNSPLHF.

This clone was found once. The CDR3 nucleotides read TGTGCCAGTAGTATAGACAGGGGGCTAGTTCAGCCCCAGCATTTT. Translating gives CASSIDRGLVQPQHF. The genes are TRBV19 and TRBJ1-5; 8 bases are a match to TRBD1. V was pared by 0 bases and J by 6 bases, with 4 bases of the junction left unmatched. This CDR3 region has 15 residues. Germline values: CDR1 LNHDA, CDR2 SQIVND (reference sequence).

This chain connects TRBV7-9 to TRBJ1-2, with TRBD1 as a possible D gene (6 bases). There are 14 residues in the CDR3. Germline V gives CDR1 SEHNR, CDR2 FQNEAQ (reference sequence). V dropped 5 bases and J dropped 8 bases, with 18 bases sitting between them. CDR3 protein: CASSPSGGAGGYTF. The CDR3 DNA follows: TGTGCCAGCAGCCCCTCTGGGGGGGCCGGGGGCTACACCTTC.

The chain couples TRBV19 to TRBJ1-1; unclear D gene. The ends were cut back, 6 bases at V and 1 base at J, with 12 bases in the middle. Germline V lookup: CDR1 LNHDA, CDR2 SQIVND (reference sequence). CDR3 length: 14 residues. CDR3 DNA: TGTGCCAGTAGGTTATCTGCGGGGAACACTGAAGCTTTCTTT. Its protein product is CASRLSAGNTEAFF.

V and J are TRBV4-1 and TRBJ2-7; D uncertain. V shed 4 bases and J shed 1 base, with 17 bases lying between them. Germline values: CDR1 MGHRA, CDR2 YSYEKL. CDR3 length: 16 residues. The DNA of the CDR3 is TGCGCCAGCAGCCCCTACGCGGCACCTACTTCCTACGAGCAGTACTTC. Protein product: CASSPYAAPTSYEQYF.

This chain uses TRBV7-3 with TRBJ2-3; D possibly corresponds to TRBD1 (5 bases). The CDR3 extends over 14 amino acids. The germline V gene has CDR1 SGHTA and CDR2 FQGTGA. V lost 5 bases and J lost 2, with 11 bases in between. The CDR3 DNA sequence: TGTGCCAGCAGCCTGGGGCTACTCACAGATACGCAGTATTTT. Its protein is CASSLGLLTDTQYF.

The CDR3 is CASSPGVAEAHTGELFF. In DNA, the CDR3 is TGCGCCAGCAGCCCTGGAGTAGCGGAGGCTCACACCGGGGAGCTGTTTTTT. The chain combines TRBV5-1 with TRBJ2-2, with a possible D match to TRBD2 (6 bases). CDR3 size: 17 residues. Trimming left V 4 bases short and J 3 bases short, with 19 bases between. Per germline, CDR1 SGHRS and CDR2 YFSETQ.

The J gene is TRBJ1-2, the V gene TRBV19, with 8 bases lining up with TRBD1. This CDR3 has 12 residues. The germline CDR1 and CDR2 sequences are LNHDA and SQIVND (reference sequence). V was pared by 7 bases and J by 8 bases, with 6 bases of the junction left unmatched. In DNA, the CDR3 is TGTGCCAGTATGGACAGGGAAGAAGGCTACACCTTC. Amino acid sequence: CASMDREEGYTF.